This TCR beta chain is from a study of CD8 T cells in ankylosing spondylitis. This clonotype was seen repeatedly, ten times or more. Its antigen is as yet unknown. The CDR3 runs to 16 residues. V lost 5 bases and J lost 0, with 14 bases in between. The germline V gene has CDR1 DFQATT and CDR2 SNEGSKA (reference sequence). Generation of TCR beta libraries employed quantitative 5'-RACE incorporating molecular barcodes. From the 5' RACE reads, TCRdb called clonotypes with MiXCR, one entry per CDR3 protein. The sample lists under 200,000 distinct CDR3 sequences; 9.5% to 10% were seen once. Broader study findings: Reportedly, significant enrichment of disease-linked clones occurred in matched ankylosing spondylitis synovial fluid. Ankylosing spondylitis blood appeared to carry a characteristic TCR beta motif of several highly homologous variants. CD8+ by phenotype, disease-linked clones were relatively rare in peripheral blood.

This clonotype originated in a female donor with ankylosing spondylitis or in good health (not recorded which). Sequencing used blood, either unsorted or a sorted T cell fraction (not recorded which). J is TRBJ2-6 and V is TRBV20-1; D tentatively reads TRBD1 or TRBD2 (5 bases each). The chain's CDR3 is CSAWDASTSGANVLTF. In nucleotides, the CDR3 is TGCAGTGCTTGGGACGCCTCAACCTCTGGGGCCAACGTCCTGACTTTC.